This T cell receptor beta chain was recorded in a study of T cells after somatic rescue of genetic block. Germline loops: CDR1 MNHEY, CDR2 SMNVEV (reference sequence). Trimming pared 3 bases from V and 11 bases from J, leaving 16 bases between. CDR3 length: 13 amino acids. Measured with immunoSEQ multiplex PCR; TCRdb has only the in-frame clones, and not every one. The table records roughly 92,000 clones, about 90% of them present only once. The chain links TRBV27 to TRBJ1-1; no definite D call. Material for sequencing was peripheral blood mononuclear cells (PBMCs). The receptor was isolated from a woman aged 18-29 years. CDR3 in amino acids: CASSLRVQREAFF. The CDR3 coding sequence is TGTGCCAGCAGTTTGCGTGTCCAGCGGGAGGCTTTCTTT.